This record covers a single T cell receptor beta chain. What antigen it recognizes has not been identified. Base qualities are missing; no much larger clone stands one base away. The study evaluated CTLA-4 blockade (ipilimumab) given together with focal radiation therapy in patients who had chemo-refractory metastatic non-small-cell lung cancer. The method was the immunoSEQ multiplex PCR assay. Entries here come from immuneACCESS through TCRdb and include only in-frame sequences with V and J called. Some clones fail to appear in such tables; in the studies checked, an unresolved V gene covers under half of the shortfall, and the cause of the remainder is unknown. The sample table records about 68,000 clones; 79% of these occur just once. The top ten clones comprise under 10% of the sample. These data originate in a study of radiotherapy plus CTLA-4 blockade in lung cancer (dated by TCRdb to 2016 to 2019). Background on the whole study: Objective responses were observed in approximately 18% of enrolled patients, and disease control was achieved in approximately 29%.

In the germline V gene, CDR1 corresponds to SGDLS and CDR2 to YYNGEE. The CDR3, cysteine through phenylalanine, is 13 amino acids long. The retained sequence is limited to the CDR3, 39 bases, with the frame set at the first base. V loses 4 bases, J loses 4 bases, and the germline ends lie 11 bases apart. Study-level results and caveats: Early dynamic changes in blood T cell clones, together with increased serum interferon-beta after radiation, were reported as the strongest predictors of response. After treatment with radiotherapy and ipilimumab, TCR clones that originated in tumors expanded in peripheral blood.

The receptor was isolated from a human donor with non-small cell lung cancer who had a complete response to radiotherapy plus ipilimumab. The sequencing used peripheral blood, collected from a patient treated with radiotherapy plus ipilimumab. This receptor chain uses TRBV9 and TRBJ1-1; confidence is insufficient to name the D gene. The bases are TGTGCCAGCAGCCCAGCCAGGAGCACTGAAGCTTTCTTT. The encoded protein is CASSPARSTEAFF.